This T cell receptor (beta chain) was profiled in a study of stem cell transplantation in POMP-related autoinflammatory disease. Overall study findings and caveats: Unique TRB V-J gene pairings were limited in number in patients with PRAID. Across all analyzed T-cell subsets, patients with PRAID tended toward reduced diversity and increased clonality.

Between the trimmed V and J ends, which lost 5 bases and 5 bases, there was a span of 13 bases. There are 14 residues in the CDR3. Looked up from germline, CDR1 is PRHDT and CDR2 is FYEKMQ (reference sequence). Generated by immunoSEQ multiplex PCR, the TCRdb table keeps only in-frame clones and is missing some. The data contain under 11,000 clones, around nine tenths of them singletons. In regard to this clone: Its antigen is currently unknown.

The TCR originated in a human donor with POMP-related autoinflammation and immune dysregulation (PRAID). Sequenced material: CD8+ T cells from PBMCs, taken before stem cell transplantation. The chain combines TRBV13 with TRBJ2-1; D may be TRBD2 (5 bases). CDR3 sequence: CASSPRTANNEQFF. The DNA of the CDR3 is TGTGCCAGCAGCCCCAGGACTGCGAACAATGAGCAGTTCTTC.